These 23 T cell receptor beta chains share one sample of origin, sequenced in a study of tissue T cells after allogeneic stem cell transplantation. The repertoire was sequenced with immunoSEQ multiplex PCR; TCRdb's copy has only in-frame clones and lacks some. The sample has roughly 6,600 clones, roughly half seen once. Indicated time point: mouse harvest day 7 after allogeneic transplant. Mouse grafts combined 10^7 T-cell-depleted bone marrow cells with 10^6 splenic CD5+ T cells. Sequenced material: lymph node tissue. These receptors originate from a female BALB/c mouse given C57BL/6 T cells with graft-versus-host disease after an allogeneic hematopoietic cell transplant.

This clone occurred a few times. Gene names follow the mouse nomenclature. Coverage ceases 1 residue before the CDR3 finishes, and the germline J gene fills in the end. The V call is TRBV15, the J call TRBJ2-7; 14 nucleotides agree with TRBD2. V gave up 4 bases and J gave up 7 bases; unmatched junction bases: 3. The length of the CDR3 is 14 residues. Germline V gene data show CDR1 as SGHND and CDR2 as FRSKSL. The CDR3 region is CASSWGLGGREQYF. The part of the CDR3 DNA that was read is TGTGCCAGCAGTTGGGGACTGGGGGGGCGAGAACAGTAC.

This clone was picked up one time. Genes and germline are mouse. The read falls 1 residue short of the CDR3 end, and the missing part is taken from the germline J gene. V usage is TRBV3 and J usage is TRBJ2-2, with 10 bases aligning to TRBD2. The CDR3 extends over 16 amino acids. Germline trimming cut 5 bases from V and 0 bases from J; bases unmatched to any gene: 3. Germline-derived CDR1 and CDR2 are SNHLY and FYNGKV (reference sequence). CDR3 DNA (partial): TGTGCCAGCAGCCACTGGGGGGGTGCAAACACCGGGCAGCTCTAC. This translates into CASSHWGGANTGQLY. In full, the CDR3 reads CASSHWGGANTGQLYF.

Concerning this clone: The gene names here belong to mouse. The read ends 1 residue before the CDR3 terminus; that terminus is restored from the germline J gene. The chain has TRBV26 and TRBJ2-3; D possibly corresponds to TRBD1 (6 bases). Germline CDR1 and CDR2: KGHPV and FQNQEV (reference sequence). CDR3 size: 14 residues. Trimming pared 3 bases from V and 0 bases from J, leaving 7 bases between. The part of the CDR3 DNA that was read is TGTGCCAGCAGTCTCGGGACAAGTGCAGAAACGCTGTAT. It specifies CASSLGTSAETLY. The full-length CDR3 reads as CASSLGTSAETLYF.

Remarks on this clone: Genes here carry mouse names. This chain's CDR3 is CASSPTGGGTQYF. The DNA read from the CDR3 is TGTGCCAGCAGTCCGACAGGGGGGGGCACCCAGTAC. This chain connects TRBV26 to TRBJ2-5; 9 bases align to TRBD1. Read data end 1 residue before the CDR3 end; the end is taken from the germline J gene. The CDR3 covers 13 residues. Germline-derived CDR1 and CDR2 are KGHPV and FQNQEV (reference sequence). Losses at the gene ends were 4 bases for V and 8 bases for J; bases not matched to a gene: 4.

Worth noting for this clone: Gene names refer to mouse genes. From the germline J gene comes the end of the CDR3, since the read stops 1 residue before it. The chain links TRBV5 to TRBJ2-3, with D hard to call. The CDR3 totals 13 residues. Trimming cost V 4 bases and J 1 base, with 6 bases left between them. Germline V gives CDR1 LGHNA, CDR2 YNLKQL (reference sequence). The sequenced CDR3 bases are TGTGCCAGCAGCCCGCGTGGTGCAGAAACGCTGTAT. The encoded protein is CASSPRGAETLY. The full CDR3 protein reads CASSPRGAETLYF.

With regard to this clone: Gene names follow the mouse nomenclature. The read gets to within 1 residue of the CDR3 end, and the germline J gene fills in the rest. The chain has TRBV12-1 and TRBJ2-3; 10 positions agree with TRBD2. The CDR3 length is 16 residues. V was clipped by 2 bases and J by 0 bases; unmatched bases: 4. CDR1 is SGHSN, CDR2 HYEKVE, per germline. CDR3 in amino acids: CASSPDWGASAETLYF. CDR3 DNA, as far as it was read: TGTGCCAGCTCTCCCGACTGGGGGGCTAGTGCAGAAACGCTGTAT.

This clone is termed medium-sized. Gene names denote mouse genes. The CDR3 goes on 1 residue after the read ends, and that part is filled in from the germline J gene. The J gene is TRBJ2-1, the V gene TRBV15; 11 bases are a match to TRBD2. Germline CDR1 and CDR2: SGHND and FRSKSL. This CDR3 has 15 amino acids. V shed 4 bases, J shed 4 bases, and the junction held 3 bases outside the gene matches. The chain's CDR3 is CASSSTGGAYAEQFF. The part of the CDR3 DNA that was read is TGTGCCAGCAGTTCTACTGGGGGGGCGTATGCTGAGCAGTTC.

Details on this clone: The gene names here belong to mouse. The CDR3 DNA, read in part, is TGCTCCAGCAGTCCGGGACAGGGGAGAGACACCCAGTAC. Translated, it gives CSSSPGQGRDTQY. The whole CDR3 protein reads CSSSPGQGRDTQYF. This sequence joins TRBV23 and TRBJ2-5; TRBD1, the D gene given by the table, was not confirmed from the DNA. The missing CDR3 end, 1 residue past where the read stops, is filled in from the germline J gene. Germline V gene sequence: CDR1 KGHTA, CDR2 FQNQQP. The CDR3 loop spans 14 amino acids.

Worth noting for this clone: Mouse germline and gene names are used. The read finishes 1 residue shy of the CDR3 end, and the germline J gene is used to complete it. This chain connects TRBV26 to TRBJ2-7; TRBD1 matches at 10 bases. The trim removed 3 bases at V and 5 bases at J, leaving 1 base unmatched. The germline CDR1 and CDR2 sequences are KGHPV and FQNQEV (reference sequence). CDR3 length: 13 amino acids. The CDR3 loop is CASSLDRGHEQYF. CDR3 DNA (partial): TGTGCCAGCAGTCTCGACAGGGGGCATGAACAGTAC.

Concerning this clone itself: The gene symbols are mouse symbols. The CDR3 end is not reached by the read, which stops 1 residue before it; the germline J gene fills it in. Distinct nucleotide sequences in the sample also encode this CDR3. V gene TRBV13-2 combines with J gene TRBJ2-5; 10 nucleotides line up with TRBD1. Germline CDR1 reads NNHNN; CDR2 reads SYGAGS (reference sequence). Trimming took 5 bases from V and 0 from J; bases not matched to a gene: 0. CDR3 length: 14 residues. The CDR3 DNA, read in part, is TGTGCCAGCGGGGACAGGGGGAACCAAGACACCCAGTAC. Its translation is CASGDRGNQDTQY. The entire CDR3 protein reads CASGDRGNQDTQYF.

As for this clone: Mouse gene names and germline throughout. The CDR3 end is not reached by the read, which stops 1 residue before it; the germline J gene fills it in. V is TRBV14 and J is TRBJ2-1; D is perhaps TRBD2 (6 bases). Deletions cut 5 bases from V and 0 bases from J, with 6 bases between. The CDR3 sequence is 13 residues long. Germline-derived CDR1 and CDR2 are SGHDT and FRDEAV. The sequenced part of the CDR3 DNA is TGTGCCAGCAGACTGGGTAACTATGCTGAGCAGTTC. This codes for CASRLGNYAEQF. The CDR3 as a whole reads CASRLGNYAEQFF.

By share, this clone ranks as large. Here the gene names and germline are mouse. The read halts 1 residue ahead of the CDR3 end, with the missing end drawn from the germline J gene. The rearrangement joins TRBV5 to TRBJ1-4; 7 bases align to TRBD1. The CDR3 is made up of 16 amino acids. V trimming: 4 bases; J trimming: 0 bases; junction bases outside the gene matches: 5. Germline loops: CDR1 LGHNA, CDR2 YNLKQL (reference sequence). The sequenced part of the CDR3 DNA is TGTGCCAGCAGCCCCTTCGGGACAGTTTCCAACGAAAGATTATTT. This encodes CASSPFGTVSNERLF. The CDR3, in full, reads CASSPFGTVSNERLFF.

This clone was counted once. Each gene name is a mouse one. The read is 1 residue too short to cover the CDR3 end, so that end is filled in from the germline J gene. The chain links TRBV24 to TRBJ2-4; D not certain. Per germline, CDR1 KGHTA and CDR2 FRNEEI. The CDR3 covers 14 residues. The ends were cut back, 4 bases at V and 0 bases at J, with 8 bases in the middle. CDR3 DNA (partial): TGTGCCAGCAGTCCAGACAATAGTCAAAACACCTTGTAC. Protein product: CASSPDNSQNTLY. The entire CDR3 protein is CASSPDNSQNTLYF.

This clone has only one observation. Germline and genes here are mouse. The read gets to within 1 residue of the CDR3 end, and the germline J gene fills in the rest. This sequence joins TRBV1 and TRBJ2-3; D not resolved. The V end lost 3 bases, the J end lost 0 bases, and 7 bases lay between the germline ends. Germline V gene data show CDR1 as NSQYPW and CDR2 as LRSPGD (reference sequence). The CDR3 runs to 14 residues. The DNA read from the CDR3 is TGCACCTGCAGTGCCCAATCTAGTGCAGAAACGCTGTAT. Translation gives CTCSAQSSAETLY. The full CDR3 sequence reads CTCSAQSSAETLYF.

This clone came up a few times. Genes and germline are mouse. Sequencing ends 1 residue short of the CDR3 end; the germline J gene provides the rest. V is TRBV12-1 and J is TRBJ2-7; possible D gene TRBD1, 5 bases. The CDR3 extends over 13 amino acids. CDR1 SGHSN and CDR2 HYEKVE come from the germline V gene. Trimming shortened V by 3 bases and J by 1 base, and 9 bases separated the two germline ends. Incomplete CDR3 DNA: TGTGCCAGCTCTTTCGGACAATCCTATGAACAGTAC. It yields the protein CASSFGQSYEQY. Given in full, the CDR3 is CASSFGQSYEQYF.

A note on this clone: Gene and germline names: mouse. The read stops 1 residue short of the end of the CDR3; the missing end is completed from the germline J gene. J is TRBJ2-7 and V is TRBV3; the D is unclear. This CDR3 has 13 residues. In germline, CDR1 is SNHLY, CDR2 FYNGKV (reference sequence). The V and J ends lost 5 bases and 0 bases respectively, with 8 bases between them. CDR3 protein: CASSLRGSYEQYF. The CDR3 DNA, read in part, is TGTGCCAGCAGCCTCCGGGGCTCCTATGAACAGTAC.

Points on this clone: Gene names are the mouse ones. The observed sequence ends 1 residue before the CDR3 terminus, with the missing tail filled in from the germline J gene. The chain carries TRBV26 and TRBJ1-1; 10 positions agree with TRBD1. The ends lost 4 bases at V and 0 bases at J; junction bases unmatched: 8. The CDR3 is made up of 17 amino acids. Germline CDR1 is KGHPV and CDR2 is FQNQEV (reference sequence). CDR3 DNA, as far as it was read: TGTGCCAGCAGTCCGATAAGGACAGGGGGGACAAACACAGAAGTCTTC. Amino acid sequence: CASSPIRTGGTNTEVF. The whole CDR3 protein is CASSPIRTGGTNTEVFF.

In its sample, this clone is medium-sized (0.01 to 0.1%). The germline and genes are mouse ones. The CDR3 extends 1 residue past the end of the read, so its final part is completed from the germline J gene. The chain joins TRBV16 to TRBJ2-5; 13 nucleotides match TRBD2. Per the germline V gene, CDR1 is SGHSA and CDR2 is FRNQAP. V lost 6 bases and J lost 5; bases outside the gene matches: 2. This CDR3 contains 14 residues. CDR3 sequence reads: CASSRTGGADTQYF. CDR3 DNA (partial): TGTGCAAGCAGTCGGACTGGGGGGGCAGACACCCAGTAC.

As for this clone: Gene names denote mouse genes. Read coverage stops 1 residue before the CDR3 terminus; the germline J gene supplies the remainder. V and J are TRBV26 and TRBJ1-1; unclear D gene. This CDR3 comprises 12 residues. V was cut by 3 bases and J by 7 bases, with 9 bases left in between. CDR1 and CDR2 (germline): KGHPV, FQNQEV (reference sequence). CDR3 DNA (partial): TGTGCCAGCAGTCTCCCCCGACAAGAAGTCTTC. This codes for CASSLPRQEVF. The entire CDR3 is CASSLPRQEVFF.

About this clone itself: The gene symbols are mouse symbols. The missing CDR3 end, 1 residue past where the read stops, is filled in from the germline J gene. The V gene is TRBV3, the J gene TRBJ2-2; 10 bases align to TRBD2. The CDR3 consists of 16 residues. Trimming took 3 bases from V and 4 from J; bases not matched to a gene: 5. The germline V gene has CDR1 SNHLY and CDR2 FYNGKV (reference sequence). The CDR3 reads CASSFVWGGATGQLYF. CDR3 DNA, as far as it was read: TGTGCCAGCAGCTTCGTCTGGGGGGGCGCCACCGGGCAGCTCTAC.

Turning to this clone: Gene labels here are mouse ones. The read finishes 1 residue shy of the CDR3 end, and the germline J gene is used to complete it. The chain recombines TRBV24 with TRBJ1-4; 11 positions match TRBD1. Germline trimming cut 3 bases from V and 0 bases from J; bases unmatched to any gene: 6. CDR1 is KGHTA and CDR2 is FRNEEI in the germline V gene. This CDR3 is 18 amino acids long. The chain's CDR3 is CASSLSGTGGISNERLFF. CDR3 DNA (partial): TGTGCCAGCAGTCTCTCCGGGACAGGGGGTATTTCCAACGAAAGATTATTT.

This clone was observed a handful of times. The gene names given are mouse names. The read terminates 1 residue before the CDR3 end, so the remaining end is supplied by the germline J gene. The chain links TRBV5 to TRBJ2-7; perhaps TRBD1 as D (6 bases). The CDR3 sequence is 13 residues long. In germline, CDR1 is LGHNA, CDR2 YNLKQL (reference sequence). Trimming removed 5 bases from V and 4 bases from J, with 12 bases in between. CDR3 amino acids: CASSAGTKYEQYF. Incomplete CDR3 DNA: TGTGCCAGCAGCGCCGGGACAAAATATGAACAGTAC.

This clone was seen once. Gene names denote mouse genes. The CDR3 is cut off 1 residue early in the read; its end comes from the germline J gene. The chain links TRBV1 to TRBJ2-4, with 8 bases fitting TRBD1. Per germline, CDR1 NSQYPW and CDR2 LRSPGD (reference sequence). The CDR3 length is 13 residues. With V trimmed by 4 bases and J by 6 bases, 3 bases remained unmatched. The CDR3 bases that were read are TGCACCTGCAGTGGGACAGGGAGGAACACCTTGTAC. Its translation is CTCSGTGRNTLY. The whole CDR3 sequence is CTCSGTGRNTLYF.